The clone carrying this T cell receptor (beta chain) was found many times. Its target is unknown. The sample is drawn from a study of human T cells and chemical hapten exposure. Across the study: Per-sample TCR yields varied mainly from small pooled library volume differences.

The library attached unique molecular identifiers to individual cDNA molecules. Original analysis: Counts of TCRs in each sample centred on a median of around 99,000 and extended from about 20,000 to 690,000. TCRdb re-called the RACE reads through MiXCR, storing one row per CDR3 protein. These V and J calls rely on TCRdb rather than the paper's analysis. The sample gives 35,000 to 50,000 distinct CDR3 sequences, 3.5% to 4.5% of which show up once; approximately 1.7% is in the top ten. Specified time point: healthy volunteer bleed at 2 weeks. Researchers extracted total RNA from unfractionated whole blood. CDR3 length: 14 residues. Germline V CDR1 and CDR2: MNHEY, SVGAGI. The ends lost 6 bases at V and 5 bases at J; junction bases unmatched: 9. Study results and limitations: DPC sensitization left the count of TCRs above 1 in 1000 unchanged.

What was sequenced was whole blood. The receptor comes from a female donor in good health. Some clones in this sample may be carry-over from other donors' samples. The chain uses TRBV6-5 and TRBJ1-1; 7 bases fit TRBD1. For the CDR3, the DNA is TGTGCCAGCAGCCCCCGACAGGGAGGGACTGAAGCTTTCTTT. Translating gives CASSPRQGGTEAFF.